The 2 T cell receptor beta chains listed next were all sequenced from one sample in a study of shared clonotypes between healthy human individuals. Clones were read by immunoSEQ multiplex PCR, and TCRdb kept only the in-frame ones, dropping some. The data contain approximately 2.3 million clones, 93% of them seen just once; the ten biggest clones take up about 0.37%. Sequences were obtained from naive CD4+ T cells from PBMCs. Described subset: CD45RA+ positively selected. The receptors were gathered from a man aged 18 to 30 in good health. Some clones in this sample may be carry-over from other donors' samples.

The chain couples TRBV30 to TRBJ1-2, with 9 bases identical to TRBD1. CDR3 length equals 13 residues. V dropped 1 base and J dropped 4; count of bases not matched to a gene: 1. Germline CDR1 is GTSNPN and CDR2 is SVGIG (reference sequence). The CDR3 sequence: CAWSDRGRYGYTF. CDR3 coding DNA: TGTGCCTGGAGTGACAGGGGGCGCTATGGCTACACCTTC.

The V call is TRBV11-2, the J call TRBJ2-5; 9 nucleotides align to TRBD1. The germline CDR1 and CDR2 sequences are SGHAT and FQNNGV. After removal of 5 bases from V and 4 bases from J, the junction contained 8 bases not matched to a gene. The CDR3 is 15 residues long. CDR3: CASSARDRDRETQYF. CDR3 nucleotide sequence: TGTGCCAGCAGCGCCCGGGACAGGGACCGAGAGACCCAGTACTTC.